This T cell receptor (beta chain) was profiled in a study of PD-L1 blockade in urothelial cancer. Study information: Researchers looked at the blood 3 weeks (second dose) and 6 weeks after treatment began. Median blood clonality was roughly 0.078, with more than 75,000 unique TCRs.

Sequenced by immunoSEQ multiplex PCR; TCRdb stores in-frame clones only, minus some. The sample has some 120,000 clones, roughly 89% seen once. The germline gives CDR1 ENHRY, CDR2 SYGVKD. The CDR3 is made up of 13 amino acids. The ends lost 8 bases at V and 8 bases at J; junction bases unmatched: 11. Time point specified: peripheral blood 6 weeks after treatment start. Sample numbers ranged from 1 to 8 per patient, encompassing pretreatment and on-treatment collections. This chain connects TRBV10-3 to TRBJ1-2; 7 bases align to TRBD1. The sample was PBMCs, taken around atezolizumab (anti-PD-L1) treatment. This receptor was identified in a man aged 60 to 75 with urothelial cancer. The DNA of the CDR3 is TGTGCCATCCGACAGGGCTTCCTAACAGGCTACACCTTC. Translation: CAIRQGFLTGYTF.